This T cell receptor (beta chain) was sequenced for a study of blood T cell repertoires in COVID-19. Across the whole study: Sites across the United States, Italy and Spain contributed samples from acute and convalescent COVID-19. The analysed material was cDNA or gDNA that came from T cells, B-cell-depleted T cells, or PBMCs.

Study processing details: Nucleated cell number was recorded as an estimate derived from reference gene primer amplification. Using immunoSEQ multiplex PCR, the repertoire was profiled, and TCRdb retains in-frame clones only, with some absent. The V and J calls and clone size are taken from that table; D and trimming were inferred from the DNA. The sample has 200,000 to 250,000 clones, about 85% seen once; the top ten hold 5.1%. This CDR3 is 13 amino acids long. Between the trimmed V and J ends, which lost 5 bases and 1 base, there was a span of 8 bases. The source of this sequence is a woman between 55 and 75 years old who had recovered from COVID-19. V usage is TRBV12-3 or TRBV12-4 and J usage is TRBJ1-1; D perhaps matches TRBD1 (6 bases). Source material: peripheral blood. The CDR3 is CASSKTGNTEAFF. The CDR3 DNA follows: TGTGCCAGCAGTAAGACAGGGAACACTGAAGCTTTCTTT.